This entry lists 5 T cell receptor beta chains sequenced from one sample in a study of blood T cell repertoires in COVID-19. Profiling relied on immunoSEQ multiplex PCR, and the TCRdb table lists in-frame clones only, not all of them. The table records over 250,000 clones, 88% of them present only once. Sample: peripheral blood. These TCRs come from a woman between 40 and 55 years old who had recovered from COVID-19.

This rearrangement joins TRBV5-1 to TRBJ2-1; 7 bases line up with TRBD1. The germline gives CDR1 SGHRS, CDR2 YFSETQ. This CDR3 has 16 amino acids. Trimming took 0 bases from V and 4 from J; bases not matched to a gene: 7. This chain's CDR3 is CASSLGDSAQYNEQFF. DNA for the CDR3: TGCGCCAGCAGCTTGGGGGACAGTGCCCAGTACAATGAGCAGTTCTTC.

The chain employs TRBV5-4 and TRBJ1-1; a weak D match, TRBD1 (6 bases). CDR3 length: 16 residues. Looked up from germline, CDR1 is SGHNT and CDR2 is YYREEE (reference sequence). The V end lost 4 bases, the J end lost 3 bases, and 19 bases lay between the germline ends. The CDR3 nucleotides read TGTGCCAGCAGCCCCCGGGGGGGGCGTGGGGACACTGAAGCTTTCTTT. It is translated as CASSPRGGRGDTEAFF.

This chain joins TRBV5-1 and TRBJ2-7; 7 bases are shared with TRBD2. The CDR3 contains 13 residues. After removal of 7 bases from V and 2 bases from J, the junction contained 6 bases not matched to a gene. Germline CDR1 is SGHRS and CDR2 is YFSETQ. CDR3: CASPGTTAYEQYV. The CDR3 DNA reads TGCGCCAGCCCCGGGACTACAGCCTACGAGCAGTACGTC.

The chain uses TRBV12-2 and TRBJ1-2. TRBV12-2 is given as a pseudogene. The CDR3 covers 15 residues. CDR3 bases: TGTGCAAGTCCCCCGGGGGGGGCAGACACCTATGGCTACACCTTC. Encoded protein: CASPPGGADTYGYTF.

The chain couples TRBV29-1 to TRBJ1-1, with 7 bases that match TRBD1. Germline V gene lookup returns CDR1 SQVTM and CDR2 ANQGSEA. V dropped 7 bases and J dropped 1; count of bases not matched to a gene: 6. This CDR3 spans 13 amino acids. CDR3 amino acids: CSALTGANTEAFF. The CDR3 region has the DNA TGCAGCGCCCTAACAGGGGCGAACACTGAAGCTTTCTTT.